This TCR beta chain was profiled in a study of blood T cell repertoires in COVID-19 (TCRdb year 2020). At the level of the whole study: Samples from collaborators originated in the United States, Italy and Spain and spanned both the acute and convalescent phases of COVID-19. Where available, HLA class I and class II types were taken from metadata supplied by the sample provider and were not determined by assay-based typing. Samples came from the ongoing ImmuneRACE study (first 160 participants) plus 1,254 subjects from 6 global collaborators. The material from the prospective study consisted of cDNA or gDNA derived from T cells, B-cell-depleted T cells, or PBMCs. The repertoires were released in a freely available public database intended as a resource for research on the immune response to SARS-CoV-2. Subjects who had been exposed to COVID-19, were actively infected with it, or had recovered from it provided the deeply sampled blood TCRbeta repertoires that made up the dataset. A de-identified subject ID, COVID-19 status, age in years and sex were almost always included in the sample metadata.

About this clone itself: The target of this receptor is not known. No much larger clonotype is one base removed from it; base qualities were not supplied.

At one collaborating source in Seattle, patients were enrolled during active infection and were followed longitudinally through the course of disease. Collaborating institutions collected whole blood in K2EDTA tubes following their own protocols. For TCRbeta analysis, collaborator samples were shipped as frozen whole blood, as isolated PBMCs, or as DNA extracted from either sample type. TCRbeta CDR3 regions were amplified from genomic DNA by means of the immunoSEQ Assay, a bias-controlled multiplex PCR. From the authors' description of their analysis: The number of nucleated cells in each sample was estimated from the amplification of reference gene primers within the assay. To quantify the absolute abundance of each unique TCRbeta CDR3 rearrangement, sequence reads were collapsed and filtered. Productive Simpson clonality was computed per sample as the square root of Simpson's diversity index over productive rearrangements. What TCRdb holds here is the immuneACCESS table cut down to in-frame rearrangements. Part of the clones is not present; checked against another copy, under half of the missing clones reflect an unresolved V gene, and the others are unexplained. V, J and clone size reflect that table, while D and trimming were determined from the DNA. The table for this sample lists 400,000 or so clones; about 89% of them were counted only once. Clones ranked in the top ten supply approximately 1.5% of the sample.

Results and caveats for the whole study, not just this receptor: Clinical and demographic metadata were provided uncurated, with the amount varying by source and participant.

CDR1 and CDR2 (SGHNT, YYREEE) derive from the germline V gene (reference sequence). V is pared back by 4 bases and J by 3 bases, with 11 bases lying between the germline termini. The CDR3 covers 13 residues, taking in both the cysteine and the phenylalanine. Here the CDR3 DNA is all that survives: 39 bases in frame from base 1. The TCR comes from a woman aged 40-49 years with COVID-19, enrolled during active disease. The chain was built from TRBV5-4 and TRBJ2-7; the D segment could be TRBD2, given 6 matching bases. Sequencing was done on a sample of peripheral blood. The CDR3 reads CASSQTGLYEQYF. The bases are TGTGCCAGCAGCCAAACGGGACTCTACGAGCAGTACTTC.